Listed below are T cell receptor beta chains from one sample, sequenced in a study of cytomegalovirus exposure and HLA in healthy donors. Sequencing was performed with immunoSEQ multiplex PCR; in TCRdb, only in-frame clones are kept and a portion is missing. The sample has around 70,000 clones. Sequencing used PBMCs. These receptors were obtained from a female donor in good health and CMV-seropositive. Both conserved end residues are part of each CDR3. The D gene is left open where the match is weak.

>12|TRBJ2-1|TRBD2|TRBV30
CACNSLANEQFF
TGTGCCTGTAATTCACTAGCGAATGAGCAGTTCTTC
>17|TRBJ2-3|TRBD2|TRBV18
CASSPSSGTSGTDTQYF
TGTGCCAGCTCACCTTCCTCCGGGACTAGCGGCACAGATACGCAGTATTTT
>16|TRBJ2-5|TRBD1|TRBV9
CASSVVQGVAPETQYF
TGTGCCAGCAGCGTAGTGCAGGGGGTCGCCCCAGAGACCCAGTACTTC
>15|TRBJ1-6|TRBD1|TRBV28
CASRSQGAGDSPLHF
TGTGCCAGCAGATCACAGGGGGCCGGGGATTCACCCCTCCACTTT
>15|TRBJ1-6|NA|TRBV28
CASSATGIVNSPLHF
TGTGCCAGCAGTGCTACAGGGATAGTTAATTCACCCCTCCACTTT
>15|TRBJ2-5|NA|TRBV5-1
CASSLVPGGGETQYF
TGCGCCAGCAGCTTGGTGCCAGGGGGAGGAGAGACCCAGTACTTC
>17|TRBJ2-2|NA|TRBV4-3
CASSQDWPGGSTGELFF
TGCGCCAGCAGCCAAGATTGGCCCGGGGGAAGCACCGGGGAGCTGTTTTTT
>15|TRBJ1-1|TRBD1|TRBV7-2
CASSPHPGQGTEAFF
TGTGCCAGCAGCCCGCATCCGGGACAGGGGACTGAAGCTTTCTTT
>15|TRBJ1-1|TRBD1|TRBV14
CASSRGQGIGTEAFF
TGTGCCAGCAGCAGAGGACAGGGGATCGGTACTGAAGCTTTCTTT
>13|TRBJ2-7|NA|TRBV7-2
CASSDPPRDEQYF
TGTGCCAGCAGCGACCCCCCTCGGGACGAGCAGTACTTC
>14|TRBJ1-1|TRBD1|TRBV5-1
CASSSGTGGELAFF
TGCGCCAGCAGCTCCGGGACAGGGGGCGAACTAGCTTTCTTT
>16|TRBJ1-1|NA|TRBV5-6
CASSSTTGLGGTEAFF
TGTGCCAGCAGCTCCACGACAGGTCTGGGTGGCACTGAAGCTTTCTTT
>14|TRBJ2-1|TRBD1|TRBV4-1
CASSQPGTGGKQFF
TGCGCCAGCAGCCAACCTGGGACAGGCGGGAAGCAGTTCTTC
>15|TRBJ2-5|NA|TRBV7-3
CASSSIGGGGETQYF
TGTGCCAGCAGCTCAATAGGCGGGGGCGGTGAGACCCAGTACTTC
>15|TRBJ2-1|TRBD2|TRBV19
CAGRLAKDSYNEQFF
TGTGCCGGTCGACTAGCGAAAGACTCCTACAATGAGCAGTTCTTC